These T cell receptor beta chains were read from a single sample in a study of blood T cell repertoires in COVID-19. The assay was immunoSEQ multiplex PCR, and TCRdb's table has in-frame clones only and misses some. This table has over 50,000 clones, around 90% appearing once. The sequencing sample was made of peripheral blood. The receptor source for this set is a man in his fifties or sixties with active COVID-19. The conserved cysteine and the conserved F or W are not part of the CDR3 here. The order of the fields is D gene, J gene, V gene, CDR3 protein. A D gene is named only where the DNA matches it firmly.

>.|TRBJ1-5|TRBV6-5
ASGRQGATQH
>.|TRBJ2-7|TRBV11-2
ASKPASSYEQY
>.|TRBJ2-4|TRBV6-5
AAQRTPRDIQY
>.|TRBJ1-2|TRBV6-5
ASSYSANYGYT
>TRBD2|TRBJ2-2|TRBV5-6
ASSRKLGGVNTGELF
>TRBD1|TRBJ2-3|TRBV4-3
ASTLTGASTDTQY
>TRBD1|TRBJ2-5|TRBV10-3
AISESAGGETQY
>TRBD1|TRBJ1-6|TRBV5-1
ASSLAKGDSLGPLH
>.|TRBJ1-5|TRBV5-8
ASSTRTGDNQPQH
>.|TRBJ2-2|TRBV19
ASRAASNTGELF
>TRBD1|TRBJ2-2|TRBV6-5
ASRAGTENTGELF
>TRBD1|TRBJ1-6|TRBV19
ASSPLQGSNSPLH
>TRBD1|TRBJ2-7|TRBV6-5
ASSRTGTGDGEQY
>.|TRBJ1-1|TRBV6-5
ASSYTGGTEAF
>.|TRBJ2-1|TRBV19
ASSIQHVSYNEQF
>TRBD2|TRBJ2-3|TRBV4-1
ASSQGVAGGYTDTQY
>.|TRBJ1-5|TRBV7-9
ASSPLSGRGNQPQH
>TRBD1|TRBJ1-5|TRBV15
ATQTGGPPNQPQH
>.|TRBJ2-3|TRBV5-1
ASSSGLNTDTQY
>TRBD1|TRBJ2-3|TRBV10-3
AISESDRVTDTQY
>TRBD1|TRBJ2-5|TRBV6-6
ASSYGTGNQETQY
>TRBD1|TRBJ1-2|TRBV12-3/TRBV12-4
ASSYRQGGGYT
>TRBD1|TRBJ2-5|TRBV7-9
ASSIGGWETQY
>TRBD1|TRBJ2-7|TRBV6-5
ASKMTGPYEQY
>.|TRBJ2-7|TRBV12-3/TRBV12-4
ASSLRTEQY
>.|TRBJ1-4|TRBV6-6
ATQRGITNEKLF